This TCR beta chain was retrieved from a study of cytotoxic CD8 clonotypes in ibrutinib-treated CLL. TCRdb's copy holds only in-frame clones and misses some; the assay was immunoSEQ multiplex PCR. The data hold about 68,000 clones, with about nine tenths observed a single time. The material sequenced was PBMCs, taken after 12 months of ibrutinib treatment. This sequence originates from a human donor with chronic lymphocytic leukemia.

CDR3 residues: CASSSLRISSNQPQHF. The CDR3 region has the DNA TGTGCCAGCAGCTCGTTGAGGATCAGTAGCAATCAGCCCCAGCATTTT. V gene TRBV7-8 combines with J gene TRBJ1-5, with unresolved D. Germline V gene lookup returns CDR1 SGHVS and CDR2 FQNEAQ. Trimming shortened V by 4 bases and J by 0 bases, and 13 bases separated the two germline ends. CDR3 size: 16 residues.